One sample yielded the 14 T cell receptor beta chains listed below, sequenced in a study of T cell repertoires in cytomegalovirus infection. TCRdb used MiXCR to reprocess the reads, holding one entry per CDR3 protein. The sample gives about 120,000 distinct CDR3 sequences, about 30% of which show up once; 40% to 45% is in the top ten. These receptors are not linked to any known antigen. The sample was CD8+ T cells from cultured PBMCs, taken from culture after CMV antigen stimulation. The receptors here all came from a human donor in good health (CMV status not recorded). Some clones in this sample may be carry-over from other donors' samples.

This clonotype was seen more than once but under ten times. The chain links TRBV4-1 to TRBJ2-1, with 10 bases fitting TRBD2. Trimming took 1 base from V and 3 from J; bases not matched to a gene: 12. In germline, CDR1 is MGHRA, CDR2 YSYEKL. This CDR3 comprises 19 residues. DNA for the CDR3: TGCGCCAGCAGCCAAGGTAGCGGGGGGCCTTTAACCTTCTACAATGAGCAGTTCTTC. Protein sequence: CASSQGSGGPLTFYNEQFF.

This clonotype was seen repeatedly, ten times or more. The chain has TRBV5-6 and TRBJ2-7; 8 bases fit TRBD1. The CDR3 runs to 16 residues. The germline gives CDR1 SGHDT, CDR2 YYEEEE. Losses at the gene ends were 2 bases for V and 3 bases for J; bases not matched to a gene: 10. CDR3 amino acids: CASSFEGRGRGYEQYF. CDR3 DNA: TGTGCCAGCAGCTTTGAAGGCAGGGGGCGGGGCTACGAGCAGTACTTC. Full variable domain (missing parts from reference TRBV5-6 and TRBJ2-7): DAGVTQSPTHLIKTRGQQVTLRCSPKSGHDTVSWYQQALGQGPQFIFQYYEEEERQRGNFPDRFSGHQFPNYSSELNVNALLLGDSALYLCASSFEGRGRGYEQYFGPGTRLTVT.

This clonotype was picked up a small number of times. The chain carries TRBV7-9 and TRBJ2-7; D possibly uses TRBD1 or TRBD2 (7 bases each). Germline CDR1 is SEHNR and CDR2 is FQNEAQ (reference sequence). V lost 5 bases and J 0 bases, leaving 17 bases between the germline ends. CDR3 length: 16 amino acids. The CDR3 region is CASSPAGGANSYEQYF. For the CDR3, the DNA is TGTGCCAGCAGCCCAGCAGGGGGGGCGAACTCCTACGAGCAGTACTTC. Together with reference TRBV7-9 and TRBJ2-7, the CDR3 gives the full variable domain: DTGVSQNPRHKITKRGQNVTFRCDPISEHNRLYWYRQTLGQGPEFLTYFQNEAQLEKSRLLSDRFSAERPKGSFSTLEIQRTEQGDSAMYLCASSPAGGANSYEQYFGPGTRLTVT.

The V and J genes are TRBV4-1 and TRBJ2-3; perhaps TRBD1 as D (5 bases). The CDR3 runs to 16 residues. Germline V gives CDR1 MGHRA, CDR2 YSYEKL. V shed 1 base and J shed 0 bases, with 11 bases lying between them. DNA of the CDR3: TGCGCCAGCAGCCAAGGACAGTTTTCTAGCACAGATACGCAGTATTTT. Amino acids: CASSQGQFSSTDTQYF.

The gene calls are TRBV7-2 and TRBJ2-3, with 8 bases identical to TRBD1. Trimming cost V 0 bases and J 0 bases; bases outside gene matches: 2. Germline V gene lookup returns CDR1 SGHTA and CDR2 FQGNSA. The CDR3 has 16 residues. As DNA, the CDR3 is TGTGCCAGCAGCTTAGCGGACAGGGTGAGCACAGATACGCAGTATTTT. Protein sequence: CASSLADRVSTDTQYF.

V is TRBV4-1 and J is TRBJ2-7; D is unclear. CDR1 MGHRA and CDR2 YSYEKL come from the germline V gene. The CDR3 length is 16 residues. V was trimmed by 0 bases and J by 0 bases, leaving 12 bases between them. The CDR3 DNA sequence: TGCGCCAGCAGCCAAGAGTGGCAACTTCTCTCCTACGAGCAGTACTTC. The encoded protein is CASSQEWQLLSYEQYF.

This clonotype was seen many times. The rearrangement joins TRBV20-1 to TRBJ2-7; no firm D call. V was cut by 3 bases and J by 4 bases, with 13 bases left in between. Germline values: CDR1 DFQATT, CDR2 SNEGSKA (reference sequence). The CDR3 loop spans 13 amino acids. In DNA form, the CDR3 reads TGCAGTGCTAGTCTCGGGCGGATTTACGAGCAGTACTTC. Residues: CSASLGRIYEQYF.

This clonotype was seen repeatedly, ten times or more. The chain joins TRBV6-2 or TRBV6-3 to TRBJ2-5, with D uncertain. Germline lookup yields CDR1 MNHEY and CDR2 SVGEGT. CDR3 length: 16 residues. The V end lost 2 bases, the J end lost 2 bases, and 15 bases lay between the germline ends. For the CDR3, the DNA is TGTGCCAGCAGTTACCCGAACCAAGTAGGACAAGAGACCCAGTACTTC. It encodes CASSYPNQVGQETQYF.

The chain links TRBV19 to TRBJ1-5; D perhaps matches TRBD1 (6 bases). This CDR3 is built from 15 residues. V was shortened by 1 base and J by 6 bases, with 13 bases between the two germline ends. Germline V gene lookup returns CDR1 LNHDA and CDR2 SQIVND (reference sequence). In DNA, the CDR3 is TGTGCCAGTAGTATAGTCGAGGGGGTAACTCAGCCCCAGCATTTT. Translating gives CASSIVEGVTQPQHF.

Turning to this clonotype: The conserved phenylalanine or tryptophan is not found at the CDR3 terminus, so this likely reflects a read error. The chain employs TRBV7-6 and TRBJ1-5; TRBD1 matches at 7 bases. CDR3 size: 14 residues. V shed 6 bases and J 7 bases; nucleotides not matched to a gene: 9. The V gene's germline CDR1 is SGHVS and CDR2 FNYEAQ. CDR3 DNA sequence: TGTGCCAGCAGGGCTACAGGGGCGAGGCAGCCCCAGCATTTG. Residues: CASRATGARQPQHL.

The gene calls are TRBV29-1 and TRBJ2-3; 11 bases match TRBD2. The CDR3 length is 17 residues. V was pared by 3 bases and J by 6 bases, with 14 bases of the junction left unmatched. Germline values: CDR1 SQVTM, CDR2 ANQGSEA. In DNA, the CDR3 is TGCAGCGTTGAGCGGCTTTCGGGAAGGACTAGCGGGGATACGCAGTATTTT. As protein: CSVERLSGRTSGDTQYF.

This CDR3 reads CASSLEVSFTEAFF. DNA for the CDR3: TGTGCCAGCAGTTTAGAAGTTTCTTTCACTGAAGCTTTCTTT. The chain is built from TRBV12-3 or TRBV12-4 and TRBJ1-1; D is undetermined. Trimming took 1 base from V and 4 from J, leaving 10 bases between them. This CDR3 is built from 14 residues.

The chain has TRBV27 and TRBJ2-1; D is unclear. The CDR3 spans 12 residues. The V gene's germline CDR1 is MNHEY and CDR2 SMNVEV (reference sequence). Between the trimmed V and J ends, which lost 5 bases and 2 bases, there was a span of 4 bases. The chain's CDR3 is CASSATYNEQFF. The CDR3 DNA sequence: TGTGCCAGCAGTGCGACCTACAATGAGCAGTTCTTC.

The chain links TRBV12-3 or TRBV12-4 to TRBJ2-7; D may be TRBD1 or TRBD2 (5 bases each). V lost 3 bases to trimming and J lost 5 bases, with 14 bases between them. CDR3 length: 14 amino acids. The CDR3 DNA sequence: TGTGCCAGCAGTTTTCGGGGCGTTCGCGACGAGCAGTACTTC. The encoded protein is CASSFRGVRDEQYF.